The clone carrying this T cell receptor beta chain has a handful of counts. No antigen is known for it. These data originate in a study of neurological immune-mediated disorders. Findings and limits, study-wide: It was HTLV-1-associated myelopathy that showed the most TCR clonal expansion, while multiple sclerosis showed the least, falling below healthy controls. No CDR3 amino acid sequences were shared by expanded clones across subjects, suggesting private repertoires in all groups.

The CDR3 runs 15 residues. Germline CDR1 MNHEY, CDR2 SVGEGT. Trimming pared 0 bases from V and 4 bases from J, leaving 12 bases between. MiXCR was run by TCRdb on the 5' RACE reads, yielding one entry per CDR3 protein. The sample contains approximately 30,000 distinct CDR3 sequences, around 21% of which appear only once. Material: PBMCs. The TCR comes from an older woman in good health. The chain joins TRBV6-2 or TRBV6-3 to TRBJ1-2; no firm D call. In DNA, the CDR3 is TGTGCCAGCAGTTACTCGAATGGAAATATCTATGGCTACACCTTC. Amino acids: CASSYSNGNIYGYTF.